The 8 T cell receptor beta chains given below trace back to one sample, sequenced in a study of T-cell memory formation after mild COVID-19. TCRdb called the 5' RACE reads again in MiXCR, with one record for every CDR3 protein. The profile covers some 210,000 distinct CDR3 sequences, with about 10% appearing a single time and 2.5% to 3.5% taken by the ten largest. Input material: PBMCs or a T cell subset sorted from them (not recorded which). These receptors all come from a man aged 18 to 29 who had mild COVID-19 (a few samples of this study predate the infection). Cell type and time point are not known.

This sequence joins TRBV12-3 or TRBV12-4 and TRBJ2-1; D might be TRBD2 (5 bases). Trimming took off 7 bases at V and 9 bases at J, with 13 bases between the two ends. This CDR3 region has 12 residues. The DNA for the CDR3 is TGTGCCAGCACACACGGGGTTGGTGAGCAGTTCTTC. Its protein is CASTHGVGEQFF.

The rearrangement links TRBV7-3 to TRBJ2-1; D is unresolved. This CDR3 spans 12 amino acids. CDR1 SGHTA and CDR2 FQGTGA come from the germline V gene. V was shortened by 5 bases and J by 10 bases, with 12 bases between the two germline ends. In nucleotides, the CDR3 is TGTGCCAGCAGCGCCACCCTGGGCGAGCAGTTCTTC. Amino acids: CASSATLGEQFF.

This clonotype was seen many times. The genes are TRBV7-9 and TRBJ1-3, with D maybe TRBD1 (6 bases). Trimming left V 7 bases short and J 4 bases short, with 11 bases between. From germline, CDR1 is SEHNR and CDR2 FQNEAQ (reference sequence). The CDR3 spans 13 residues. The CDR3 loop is CASTRGPGNTIYF. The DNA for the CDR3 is TGTGCCAGCACGCGGGGGCCCGGAAACACCATATATTTT.

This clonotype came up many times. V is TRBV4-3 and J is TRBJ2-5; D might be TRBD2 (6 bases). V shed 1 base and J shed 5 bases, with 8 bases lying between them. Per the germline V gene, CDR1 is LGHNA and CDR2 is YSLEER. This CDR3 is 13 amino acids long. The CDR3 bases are TGCGCCAGCAGCCAAGTTGGGGGGGAGACCCAGTACTTC. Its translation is CASSQVGGETQYF.

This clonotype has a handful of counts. CDR3 protein: CASSPQGPGLNNSPLHF. The CDR3 nucleotides read TGTGCCAGCTCACCACAGGGGCCGGGACTAAATAATTCACCCCTCCACTTT. The chain links TRBV18 to TRBJ1-6, with D perhaps matching TRBD1 (5 bases). Trimming pared 1 base from V and 5 bases from J, leaving 15 bases between. The CDR3 contains 17 residues. The germline CDR1 and CDR2 sequences are KGHSH and LQKENI.

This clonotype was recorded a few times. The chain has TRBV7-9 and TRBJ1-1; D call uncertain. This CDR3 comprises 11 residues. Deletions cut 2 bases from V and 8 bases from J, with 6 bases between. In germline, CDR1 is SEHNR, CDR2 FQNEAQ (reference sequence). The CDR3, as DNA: TGTGCCAGCAGCTTAAGAATAGAAGCTTTCTTT. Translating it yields CASSLRIEAFF.

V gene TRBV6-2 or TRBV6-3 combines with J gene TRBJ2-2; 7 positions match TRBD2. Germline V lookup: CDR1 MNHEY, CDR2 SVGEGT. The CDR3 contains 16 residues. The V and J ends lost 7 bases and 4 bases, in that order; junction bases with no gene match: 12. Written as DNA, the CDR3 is TGTGCCAGCAACCTCCGCGGCGGGGGTTCCACCGGGGAGCTGTTTTTT. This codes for CASNLRGGGSTGELFF.

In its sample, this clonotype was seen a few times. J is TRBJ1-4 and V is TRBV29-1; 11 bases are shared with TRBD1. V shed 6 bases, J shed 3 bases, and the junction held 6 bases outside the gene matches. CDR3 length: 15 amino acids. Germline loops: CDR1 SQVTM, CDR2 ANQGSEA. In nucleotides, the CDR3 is TGCAGCGTCGGCAGGACAGGGGGCGCTAATGAAAAACTGTTTTTT. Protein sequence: CSVGRTGGANEKLFF.